This T cell receptor (beta chain) was identified during a study of spatial heterogeneity in lung cancer. MiXCR, run by TCRdb on the 5' RACE reads, gives a single entry per CDR3 protein. The table shows about 1,900 distinct CDR3 sequences, with roughly a quarter occurring only once. The CDR3 has 13 residues. Trimming left V 4 bases short and J 2 bases short, with 7 bases between. This clonotype is medium-sized (0.01 to 0.1%) within its sample. Described time point: sample taken at primary tumor resection. Whole RNA, isolated from tumor, nontumor lung or frozen PBMC, was sequenced without prior sorting.

The V call is TRBV12-3 or TRBV12-4, the J call TRBJ2-3; D not resolved. The sequencing used normal lung tissue next to the tumor, collected at surgery. This receptor was obtained from a male donor with early-stage non-small cell lung cancer. The CDR3 DNA is TGTGCCAGCAGTTCGTACCACACAGATACGCAGTATTTT. Encoded protein: CASSSYHTDTQYF.